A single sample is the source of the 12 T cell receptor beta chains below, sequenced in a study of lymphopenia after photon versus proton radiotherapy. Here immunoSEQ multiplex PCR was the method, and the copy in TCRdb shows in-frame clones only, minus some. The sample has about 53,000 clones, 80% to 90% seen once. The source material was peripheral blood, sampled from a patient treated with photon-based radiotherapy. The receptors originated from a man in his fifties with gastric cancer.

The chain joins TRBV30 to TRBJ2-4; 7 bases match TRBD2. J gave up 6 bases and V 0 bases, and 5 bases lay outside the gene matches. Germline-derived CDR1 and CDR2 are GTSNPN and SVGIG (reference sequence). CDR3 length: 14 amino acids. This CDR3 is CAWSVKASGNIQYF. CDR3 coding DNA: TGTGCCTGGAGTGTAAAGGCTAGCGGAAACATTCAGTACTTC.

Here the CDR3 reads CASSPGGSGDNEQFF. CDR3 nucleotide sequence: TGCGCCAGCAGCCCAGGCGGGAGTGGGGACAATGAGCAGTTCTTC. The chain joins TRBV4-3 to TRBJ2-1, with TRBD2 identical over 7 bases. The trim removed 4 bases at V and 5 bases at J, leaving 8 bases unmatched. Germline V gene lookup returns CDR1 LGHNA and CDR2 YSLEER. The CDR3 is made up of 15 amino acids.

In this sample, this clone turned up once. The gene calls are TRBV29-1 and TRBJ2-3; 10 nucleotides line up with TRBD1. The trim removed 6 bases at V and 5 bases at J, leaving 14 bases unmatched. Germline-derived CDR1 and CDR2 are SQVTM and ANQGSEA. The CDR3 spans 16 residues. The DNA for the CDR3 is TGCAGCGTCCTCCCCGGGACAGGGGCCAGGAGAGATACGCAGTATTTT. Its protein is CSVLPGTGARRDTQYF.

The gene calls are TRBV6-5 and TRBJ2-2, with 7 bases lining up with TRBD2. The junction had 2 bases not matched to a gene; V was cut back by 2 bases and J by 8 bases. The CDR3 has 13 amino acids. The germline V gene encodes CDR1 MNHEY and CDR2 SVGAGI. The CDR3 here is CASSYGAGGELFF. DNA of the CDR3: TGTGCCAGCAGTTACGGAGCGGGAGGGGAGCTGTTTTTT.

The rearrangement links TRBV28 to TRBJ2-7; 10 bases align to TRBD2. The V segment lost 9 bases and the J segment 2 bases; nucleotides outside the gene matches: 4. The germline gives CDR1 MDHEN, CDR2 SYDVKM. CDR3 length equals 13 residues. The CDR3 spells CASSTSGPYEQYF. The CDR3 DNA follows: TGTGCCAGTTCGACTAGCGGGCCCTACGAGCAGTACTTC. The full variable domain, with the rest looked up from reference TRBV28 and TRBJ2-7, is DVKVTQSSRYLVKRTGEKVFLECVQDMDHENMFWYRQDPGLGLRLIYFSYDVKMKEKGDIPEGYSVSREKKERFSLILESASTNQTSMYLCASSTSGPYEQYFGPGTRLTVT.

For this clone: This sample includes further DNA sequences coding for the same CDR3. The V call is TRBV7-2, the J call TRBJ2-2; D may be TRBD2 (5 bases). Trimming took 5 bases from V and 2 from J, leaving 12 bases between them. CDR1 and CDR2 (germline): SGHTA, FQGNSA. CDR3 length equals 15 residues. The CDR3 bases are TGTGCCAGCAGCCTTCGGACTCGAAACACCGGGGAGCTGTTTTTT. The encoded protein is CASSLRTRNTGELFF.

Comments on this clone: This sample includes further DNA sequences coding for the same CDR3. This CDR3 reads CASSLGRGNTEAFF. The CDR3 DNA is TGTGCCAGCAGCTTGGGGAGGGGAAACACTGAAGCTTTCTTT. The chain has TRBV5-4 and TRBJ1-1; tentatively, D is TRBD1 (5 bases). The CDR3 consists of 14 residues. The germline gives CDR1 SGHNT, CDR2 YYREEE (reference sequence). Trimming left V 0 bases short and J 2 bases short, with 8 bases between.

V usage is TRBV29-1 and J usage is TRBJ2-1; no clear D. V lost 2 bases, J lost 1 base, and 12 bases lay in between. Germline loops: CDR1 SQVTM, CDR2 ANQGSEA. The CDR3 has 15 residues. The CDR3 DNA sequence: TGCAGCGTTGAAATAGGGTATGGATCCTACAATGAGCAGTTCTTC. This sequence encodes CSVEIGYGSYNEQFF.

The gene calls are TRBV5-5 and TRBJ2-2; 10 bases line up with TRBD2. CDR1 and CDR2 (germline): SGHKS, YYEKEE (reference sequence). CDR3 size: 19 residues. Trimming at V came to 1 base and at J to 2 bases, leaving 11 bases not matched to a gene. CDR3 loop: CASSLRTSGTLFNTGELFF. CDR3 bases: TGTGCCAGCAGCTTGCGGACTAGCGGCACCCTTTTTAACACCGGGGAGCTGTTTTTT.

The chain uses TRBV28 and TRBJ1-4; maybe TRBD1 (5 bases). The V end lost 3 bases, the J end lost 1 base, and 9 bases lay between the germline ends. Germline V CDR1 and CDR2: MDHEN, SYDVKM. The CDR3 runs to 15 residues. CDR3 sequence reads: CASSLGVVTNEKLFF. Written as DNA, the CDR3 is TGTGCCAGCAGTTTGGGGGTAGTAACTAATGAAAAACTGTTTTTT.

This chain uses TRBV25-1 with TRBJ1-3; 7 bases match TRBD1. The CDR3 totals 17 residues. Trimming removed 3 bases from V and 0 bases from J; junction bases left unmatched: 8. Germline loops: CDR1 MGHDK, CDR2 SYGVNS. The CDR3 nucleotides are TGTGCCAGCAGTGACGACGCCCCAGGGGGCTCTGGAAACACCATATATTTT. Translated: CASSDDAPGGSGNTIYF.

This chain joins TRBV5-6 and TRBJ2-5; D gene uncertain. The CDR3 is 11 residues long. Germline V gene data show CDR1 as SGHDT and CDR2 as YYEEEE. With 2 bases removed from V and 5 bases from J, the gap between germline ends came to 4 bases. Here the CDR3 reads CASSFDETQYF. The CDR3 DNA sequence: TGTGCCAGCAGCTTTGACGAGACCCAGTACTTC.